The rows below give T cell receptor beta chains drawn from one sample of a study of T cells in tumors after PD-1 blockade. The method was immunoSEQ multiplex PCR; TCRdb's version includes in-frame clones alone and lacks a portion of them. Of fewer than 55,000 clones listed, about 84% are singletons. Sequencing was performed on PBMCs, taken before anti-PD-1 treatment. The receptors shown here come from a human donor with basal cell carcinoma. Both conserved end residues are part of each CDR3. The D gene is left open where the match is weak. The size of a clone is reported for some rows only, either as once, few or many, or as a class for expanded clones.

TRBJ2-1,TRBV11-3,.,.,CASSFVSQGNEQFF,TGTGCCAGCAGCTTTGTTTCTCAGGGGAATGAGCAGTTCTTC
TRBJ1-3,TRBV7-9,TRBD1,few,CASRERQGAGNTIYF,TGTGCCAGCAGGGAGCGACAGGGGGCTGGCAACACCATATATTTT
TRBJ1-2,TRBV30,.,.,CACSRQAYGYTF,TGTGCCTGTAGTAGACAGGCCTATGGCTACACCTTC
TRBJ1-5,TRBV6-2/TRBV6-3,.,.,CASSAALRGNQPQHF,TGTGCCAGCAGTGCGGCCTTGAGGGGCAATCAGCCCCAGCATTTT
TRBJ2-1,TRBV11-1,TRBD1,.,CASSSQDRLQFF,TGTGCCAGCAGCTCCCAGGACAGGCTACAGTTCTTC
TRBJ1-2,TRBV25-1,TRBD1,.,CASSGHRGREYGYTF,TGTGCCAGCAGTGGCCACAGGGGGCGCGAGTATGGCTACACCTTC
TRBJ2-3,TRBV6-4,.,.,CASSDQAGNTDTQYF,TGTGCCAGCAGTGACCAGGCGGGCAACACAGATACGCAGTATTTT
TRBJ2-7,TRBV5-1,.,.,CASSLAGQGFNEQYF,TGCGCCAGCAGCTTGGCCGGGCAGGGGTTCAACGAGCAGTACTTC
TRBJ2-7,TRBV3-1/TRBV3-2,.,.,CASSQGGNSGYEQYF,TGTGCCAGCAGCCAAGGGGGTAATAGCGGCTACGAGCAGTACTTC
TRBJ1-6,TRBV3-1/TRBV3-2,.,.,CASVASSYNSPLHF,TGTGCCAGCGTTGCCAGCTCCTATAATTCACCCCTCCACTTT
TRBJ2-2,TRBV7-2,.,few,CASSLTRDGELFF,TGTGCCAGCAGCTTAACCCGCGACGGGGAGCTGTTTTTT
TRBJ1-2,TRBV29-1,.,.,CSVEDLNRIRVGYGYTF,TGCAGCGTTGAAGATCTTAACCGGATAAGGGTTGGCTATGGCTACACCTTC
TRBJ2-7,TRBV5-1,TRBD2,.,CASSLRWSGGAFSYEQYF,TGCGCCAGCAGCCTACGGTGGAGCGGGGGGGCGTTCTCCTACGAGCAGTACTTC
TRBJ1-2,TRBV5-6,TRBD1,once,CASSPTGVDGYTF,TGTGCCAGCAGCCCCACAGGGGTTGATGGCTACACCTTC
TRBJ2-2,TRBV5-5,TRBD2,.,CASSFPLAGKDTGELFF,TGTGCCAGCAGCTTTCCCCTAGCGGGGAAGGACACCGGGGAGCTGTTTTTT
TRBJ1-1,TRBV5-1,.,.,CASSVGLYQANTEAFF,TGCGCCAGCAGCGTGGGACTTTACCAGGCGAACACTGAAGCTTTCTTT
TRBJ1-1,TRBV6-2/TRBV6-3,TRBD1,.,CASSRQGKAFF,TGTGCCAGCAGTCGACAGGGAAAAGCTTTCTTT
TRBJ2-7,TRBV10-3,TRBD2,.,CAISGTSGGKGLYEQYF,TGTGCCATCAGTGGGACTAGCGGGGGCAAAGGGCTCTACGAGCAGTACTTC
TRBJ1-1,TRBV7-9,TRBD1,.,CASSLVLGQGRTEAFF,TGTGCCAGCAGCTTAGTCCTAGGACAGGGGAGGACTGAAGCTTTCTTT
TRBJ2-7,TRBV27,TRBD1,.,CASIPGTGREQYF,TGTGCCAGCATTCCCGGGACAGGGAGGGAGCAGTACTTC
TRBJ2-7,TRBV6-2/TRBV6-3,TRBD2,.,CASSYSGLAGTYEQYF,TGTGCCAGCAGTTACTCCGGACTAGCGGGGACCTACGAGCAGTACTTC
TRBJ1-2,TRBV30,.,.,CAWSRRGGGEDGYTF,TGTGCCTGGAGTCGAAGGGGGGGAGGGGAAGATGGCTACACCTTC
TRBJ2-5,TRBV9,.,few,CASSAQGQGFPQETQYF,TGTGCCAGCAGCGCCCAAGGCCAGGGGTTTCCCCAAGAGACCCAGTACTTC
TRBJ1-2,TRBV7-2,TRBD1,.,CASRLGGQGDYGYTF,TGTGCCAGCAGATTAGGGGGACAGGGGGACTATGGCTACACCTTC
TRBJ2-3,TRBV7-2,TRBD2,.,CASSLGLAFDTQYF,TGTGCCAGCAGCTTGGGACTAGCATTTGATACGCAGTATTTT
TRBJ1-1,TRBV30,.,.,CAWSVALPGLSEAFF,TGTGCCTGGAGTGTCGCCCTTCCGGGACTCTCTGAAGCTTTCTTT
TRBJ1-1,TRBV7-9,.,.,CASSATWNTEAFF,TGTGCCAGCAGCGCGACCTGGAACACTGAAGCTTTCTTT
TRBJ2-7,TRBV30,.,once,CAWSVRAGATYEQYF,TGTGCCTGGAGTGTAAGGGCAGGGGCTACCTACGAGCAGTACTTC
TRBJ2-1,TRBV5-5,TRBD2,.,CASSLSGGAGNEQFF,TGTGCCAGCAGCTTAAGCGGGGGGGCCGGTAATGAGCAGTTCTTC
TRBJ1-6,TRBV7-9,.,.,CASSFRGETYNSPLHF,TGTGCCAGCAGCTTCAGGGGAGAAACCTATAATTCACCCCTCCACTTT
TRBJ2-3,TRBV5-1,.,.,CASSLVQTSTDTQYF,TGCGCCAGCAGCTTGGTACAGACTAGCACAGATACGCAGTATTTT
TRBJ2-5,TRBV3-1/TRBV3-2,.,once,CASSQDRGIQETQYF,TGTGCCAGCAGCCAAGATCGCGGGATACAAGAGACCCAGTACTTC
TRBJ1-4,TRBV6-5,TRBD1,.,CASRQPGQGSKLFF,TGTGCCAGCAGGCAACCGGGACAGGGCTCGAAACTGTTTTTT
TRBJ2-7,TRBV12-5,.,.,CASALDRGYEQYF,TGTGCTAGTGCCCTGGACCGGGGCTACGAGCAGTACTTC
TRBJ1-2,TRBV5-4,.,.,CASSSILWEEPGLWSYGYTF,TGTGCCAGCAGCTCCATATTGTGGGAAGAACCGGGACTCTGGAGCTATGGCTACACCTTC
TRBJ2-7,TRBV28,.,few,CASSLLGSYEQYF,TGTGCCAGCAGTTTATTGGGCTCCTACGAGCAGTACTTC
TRBJ2-7,TRBV5-8,.,.,CASSLASSYEQYF,TGTGCCAGCAGCTTGGCCTCTTCCTACGAGCAGTACTTC
TRBJ2-1,TRBV2,TRBD1,.,CASSWIKGGWEQFF,TGTGCCAGCAGTTGGATTAAAGGGGGCTGGGAGCAGTTCTTC
TRBJ2-7,TRBV19,.,.,CASSIVMGLNSYEQYF,TGTGCCAGTAGTATAGTGATGGGGCTTAACTCCTACGAGCAGTACTTC
TRBJ1-1,TRBV9,.,.,CASSDGTVNTEAFF,TGTGCCAGCAGCGACGGGACGGTGAACACTGAAGCTTTCTTT
TRBJ1-2,TRBV6-5,.,.,CASTQGGYGYTF,TGTGCCAGCACCCAAGGGGGCTATGGCTACACCTTC
TRBJ2-2,TRBV6-1,.,.,CASSELGETGELFF,TGTGCCAGCAGTGAATTAGGGGAAACCGGGGAGCTGTTTTTT
TRBJ2-7,TRBV6-4,.,.,CASRGGTGYEQYF,TGTGCCAGCAGGGGGGGGACAGGCTACGAGCAGTACTTC
TRBJ2-1,TRBV2,.,.,CASSVSNGGWQFF,TGTGCCAGCAGTGTCTCCAACGGAGGGTGGCAGTTCTTC
TRBJ1-1,TRBV20-1,.,few,CSAIPRLEAFF,TGCAGTGCTATCCCGAGGCTTGAAGCTTTCTTT
TRBJ2-4,TRBV30,TRBD2,.,CAWSVLAGGSNIQYF,TGTGCCTGGAGTGTACTAGCGGGGGGTAGCAACATTCAGTACTTC
TRBJ1-2,TRBV28,TRBD1,.,CASSFWVLYRGHFDYGYTF,TGTGCCAGCAGTTTTTGGGTCCTGTACAGGGGGCACTTTGACTATGGCTACACCTTC
TRBJ2-1,TRBV2,.,.,CASSATSSYNEQFF,TGTGCCAGCAGTGCCACGAGCTCCTACAATGAGCAGTTCTTC
TRBJ1-1,TRBV5-4,.,.,CASSFRDSLNTEAFF,TGTGCCAGCAGCTTTCGGGACTCTCTGAACACTGAAGCTTTCTTT
TRBJ2-3,TRBV5-8,.,.,CASSLIGALDGDTQYF,TGTGCCAGCAGCTTAATCGGGGCCCTTGACGGGGATACGCAGTATTTT
TRBJ1-6,TRBV4-1,TRBD1,few,CASSQGQGISPLHF,TGCGCCAGCAGCCAAGGACAGGGGATTTCACCCCTCCACTTT
TRBJ1-4,TRBV10-3,.,.,CAISDPTNEKLFF,TGTGCCATCAGTGATCCAACTAATGAAAAACTGTTTTTT